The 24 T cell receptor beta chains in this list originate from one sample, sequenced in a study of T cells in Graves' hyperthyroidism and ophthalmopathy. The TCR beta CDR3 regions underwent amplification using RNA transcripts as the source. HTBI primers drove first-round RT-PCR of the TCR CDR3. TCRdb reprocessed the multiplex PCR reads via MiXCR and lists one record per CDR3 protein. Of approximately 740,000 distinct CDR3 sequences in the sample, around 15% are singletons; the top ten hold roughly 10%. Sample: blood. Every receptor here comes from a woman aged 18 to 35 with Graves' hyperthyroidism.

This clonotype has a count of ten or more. CDR3 in DNA: TGTGCCAGCAGTTTCGCAGGGACGTATGGCTACACCTTC. It specifies CASSFAGTYGYTF. This chain joins TRBV28 and TRBJ1-2, with D possibly TRBD1 on 5 matching bases. The V gene's germline CDR1 is MDHEN and CDR2 SYDVKM. V was clipped by 3 bases and J by 5 bases, with 10 bases between them. CDR3 length: 13 residues.

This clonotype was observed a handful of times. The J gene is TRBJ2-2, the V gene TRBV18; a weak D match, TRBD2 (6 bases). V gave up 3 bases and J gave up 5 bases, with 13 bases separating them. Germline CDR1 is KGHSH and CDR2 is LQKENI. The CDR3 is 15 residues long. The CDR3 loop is CASSPGIGGTGELFF. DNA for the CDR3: TGTGCCAGCTCACCTGGGATTGGAGGGACCGGGGAGCTGTTTTTT.

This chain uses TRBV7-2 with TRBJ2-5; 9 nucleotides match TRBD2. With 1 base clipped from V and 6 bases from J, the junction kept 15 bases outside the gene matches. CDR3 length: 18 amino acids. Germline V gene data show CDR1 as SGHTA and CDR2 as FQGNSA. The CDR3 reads CASSLGGGGGSGSKTQYF. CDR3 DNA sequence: TGTGCCAGCAGCTTAGGAGGAGGGGGGGGTAGCGGGAGTAAGACCCAGTACTTC.

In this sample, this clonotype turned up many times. The CDR3 DNA sequence: TGTGCCAGCAGTTCGGGGGGACAGGGGCTAGATGGCTACACCTTC. Its translation: CASSSGGQGLDGYTF. The chain recombines TRBV12-3 or TRBV12-4 with TRBJ1-2, with 10 bases that match TRBD1. The CDR3 has 15 amino acids. V lost 4 bases to trimming and J lost 6 bases; unmatched junction nucleotides: 8.

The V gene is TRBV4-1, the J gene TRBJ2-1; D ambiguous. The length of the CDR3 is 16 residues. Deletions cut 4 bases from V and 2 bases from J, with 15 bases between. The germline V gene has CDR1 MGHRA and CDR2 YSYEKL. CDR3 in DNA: TGCGCCAGCAGCCCCACTGCGCTTCTCCCCTACAATGAGCAGTTCTTC. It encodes CASSPTALLPYNEQFF.

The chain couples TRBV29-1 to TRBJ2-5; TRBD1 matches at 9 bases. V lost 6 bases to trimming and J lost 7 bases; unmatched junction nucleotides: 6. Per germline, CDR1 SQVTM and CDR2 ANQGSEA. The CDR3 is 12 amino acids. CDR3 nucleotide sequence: TGCAGCGTATCGGACAGGGGAAGGACCCAGTACTTC. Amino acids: CSVSDRGRTQYF.

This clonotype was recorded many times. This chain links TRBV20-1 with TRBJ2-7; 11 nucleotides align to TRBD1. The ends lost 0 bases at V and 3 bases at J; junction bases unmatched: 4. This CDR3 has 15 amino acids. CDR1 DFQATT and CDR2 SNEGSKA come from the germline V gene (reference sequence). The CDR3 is CSARDRDRGDYEQYF. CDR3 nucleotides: TGCAGTGCTAGAGACCGGGACAGGGGGGACTACGAGCAGTACTTC.

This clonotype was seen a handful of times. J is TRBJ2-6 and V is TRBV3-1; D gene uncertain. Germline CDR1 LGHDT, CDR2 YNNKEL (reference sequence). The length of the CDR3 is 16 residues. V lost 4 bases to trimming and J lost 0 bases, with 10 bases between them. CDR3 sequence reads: CASSPGPNSGANVLTF. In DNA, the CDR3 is TGTGCCAGCAGCCCGGGCCCAAACTCTGGGGCCAACGTCCTGACTTTC.

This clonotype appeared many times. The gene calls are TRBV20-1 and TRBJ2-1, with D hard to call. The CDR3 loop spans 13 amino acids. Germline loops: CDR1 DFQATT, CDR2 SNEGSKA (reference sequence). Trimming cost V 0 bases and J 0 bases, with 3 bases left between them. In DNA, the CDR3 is TGCAGTGCTAGAGACGGCTCCTACAATGAGCAGTTCTTC. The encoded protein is CSARDGSYNEQFF.

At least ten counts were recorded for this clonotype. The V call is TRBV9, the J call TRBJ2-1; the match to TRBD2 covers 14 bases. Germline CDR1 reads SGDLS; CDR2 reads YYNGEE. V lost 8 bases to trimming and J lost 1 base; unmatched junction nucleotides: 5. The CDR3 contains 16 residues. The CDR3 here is CARNGTSGRSYNEQFF. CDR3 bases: TGTGCCAGGAATGGGACTAGCGGGAGATCCTACAATGAGCAGTTCTTC. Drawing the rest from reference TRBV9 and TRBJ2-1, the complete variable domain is DSGVTQTPKHLITATGQRVTLRCSPRSGDLSVYWYQQSLDQGLQFLIQYYNGEERAKGNILERFSAQQFPDLHSELNLSSLELGDSALYFCARNGTSGRSYNEQFFGPGTRLTVL.

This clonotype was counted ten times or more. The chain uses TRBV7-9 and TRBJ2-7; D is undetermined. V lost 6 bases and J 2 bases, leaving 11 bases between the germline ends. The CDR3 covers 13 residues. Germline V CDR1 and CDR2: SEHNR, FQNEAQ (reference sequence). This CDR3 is CASSHRSTYEQYF. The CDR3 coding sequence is TGTGCCAGCAGTCATCGGTCAACCTACGAGCAGTACTTC.

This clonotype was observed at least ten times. This chain's CDR3 is CASSPYRENNEQFF. The CDR3 DNA reads TGTGCCAGCTCACCTTACCGGGAAAACAATGAGCAGTTCTTC. This chain joins TRBV18 and TRBJ2-1; D may be TRBD2 (5 bases). The CDR3 runs to 14 residues. V was cut by 3 bases and J by 5 bases, with 11 bases left in between. The germline V gene encodes CDR1 KGHSH and CDR2 LQKENI.

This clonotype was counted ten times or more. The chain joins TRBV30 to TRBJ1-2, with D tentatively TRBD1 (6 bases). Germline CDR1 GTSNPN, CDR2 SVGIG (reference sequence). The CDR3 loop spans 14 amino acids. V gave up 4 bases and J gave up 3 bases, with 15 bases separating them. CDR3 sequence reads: CAWTGGERHYGYTF. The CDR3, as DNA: TGTGCCTGGACCGGGGGCGAGCGACACTATGGCTACACCTTC.

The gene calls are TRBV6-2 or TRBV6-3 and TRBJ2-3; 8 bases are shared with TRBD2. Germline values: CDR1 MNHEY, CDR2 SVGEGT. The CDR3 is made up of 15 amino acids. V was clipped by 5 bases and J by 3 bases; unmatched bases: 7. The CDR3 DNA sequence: TGTGCCAGCAGTCGAGCGGGAGTAAAGACAGATACGCAGTATTTT. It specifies CASSRAGVKTDTQYF.

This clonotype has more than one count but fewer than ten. CDR3 DNA sequence: TGTGCCTGGAGTCTCAGACCTGAAAAACTGTTTTTT. It codes for CAWSLRPEKLFF. The V gene is TRBV30, the J gene TRBJ1-4; D is uncertain. Germline V gives CDR1 GTSNPN, CDR2 SVGIG (reference sequence). V shed 2 bases and J shed 7 bases, with 8 bases lying between them. The CDR3 has 12 residues.

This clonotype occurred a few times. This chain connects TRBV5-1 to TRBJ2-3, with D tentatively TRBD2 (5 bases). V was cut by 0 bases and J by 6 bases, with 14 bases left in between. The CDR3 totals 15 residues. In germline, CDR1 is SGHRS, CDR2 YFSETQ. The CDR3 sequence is CASSLDGGRGDTQYF. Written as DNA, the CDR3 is TGCGCCAGCAGCTTGGATGGAGGAAGAGGGGATACGCAGTATTTT.

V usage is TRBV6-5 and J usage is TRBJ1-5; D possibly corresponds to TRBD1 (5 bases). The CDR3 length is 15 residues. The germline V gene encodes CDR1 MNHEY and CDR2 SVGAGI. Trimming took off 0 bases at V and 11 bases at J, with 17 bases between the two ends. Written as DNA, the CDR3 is TGTGCCAGCAGTTACTCTTCTTCGAGGCGGGGGACCCAGCATTTT. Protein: CASSYSSSRRGTQHF.

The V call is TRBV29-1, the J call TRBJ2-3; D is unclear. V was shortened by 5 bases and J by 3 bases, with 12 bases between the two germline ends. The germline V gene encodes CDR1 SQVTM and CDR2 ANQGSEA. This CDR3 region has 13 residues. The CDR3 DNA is TGCAGCGTTATGGCAGAAAGAACAGATACGCAGTATTTT. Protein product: CSVMAERTDTQYF.

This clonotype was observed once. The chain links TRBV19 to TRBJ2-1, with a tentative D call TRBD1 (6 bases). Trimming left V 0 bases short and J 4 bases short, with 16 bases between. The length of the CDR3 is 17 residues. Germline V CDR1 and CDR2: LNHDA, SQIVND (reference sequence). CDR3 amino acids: CASSIDFIGGLYNEQFF. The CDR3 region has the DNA TGTGCCAGTAGTATAGACTTCATAGGGGGTCTTTACAATGAGCAGTTCTTC.

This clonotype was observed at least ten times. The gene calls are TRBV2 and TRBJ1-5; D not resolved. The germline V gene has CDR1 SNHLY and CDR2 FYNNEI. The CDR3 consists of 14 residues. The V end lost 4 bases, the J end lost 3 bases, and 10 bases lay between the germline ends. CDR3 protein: CASSGEQINQPQHF. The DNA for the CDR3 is TGTGCCAGCAGTGGGGAACAGATCAATCAGCCCCAGCATTTT.

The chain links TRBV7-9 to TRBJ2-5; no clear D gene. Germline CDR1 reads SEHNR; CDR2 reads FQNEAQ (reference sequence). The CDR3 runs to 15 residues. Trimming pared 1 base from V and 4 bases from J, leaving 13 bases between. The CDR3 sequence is CASSLGVSDLETQYF. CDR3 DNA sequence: TGTGCCAGCAGCTTAGGCGTCTCGGATCTAGAGACCCAGTACTTC.

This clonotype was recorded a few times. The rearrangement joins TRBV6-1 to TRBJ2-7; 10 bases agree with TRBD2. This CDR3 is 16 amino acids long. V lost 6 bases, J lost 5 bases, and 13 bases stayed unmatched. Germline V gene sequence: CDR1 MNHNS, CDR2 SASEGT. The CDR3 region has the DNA TGTGCCAGCAGCCTCCCTGCAACTAGCGGGATCGACGAGCAGTACTTC. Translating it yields CASSLPATSGIDEQYF.

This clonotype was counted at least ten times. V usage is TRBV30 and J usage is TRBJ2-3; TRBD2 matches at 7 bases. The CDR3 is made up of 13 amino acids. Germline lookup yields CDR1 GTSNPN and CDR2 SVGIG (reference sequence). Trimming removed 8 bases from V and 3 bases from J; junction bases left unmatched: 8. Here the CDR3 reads CAAWGGMTDTQYF. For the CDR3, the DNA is TGTGCCGCCTGGGGGGGGATGACAGATACGCAGTATTTT.

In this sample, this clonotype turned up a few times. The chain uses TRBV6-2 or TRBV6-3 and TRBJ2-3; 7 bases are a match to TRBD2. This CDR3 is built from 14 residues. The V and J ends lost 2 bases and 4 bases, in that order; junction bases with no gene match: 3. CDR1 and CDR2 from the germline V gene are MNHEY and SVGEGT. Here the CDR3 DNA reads TGTGCCAGCAGTTACGGGGGGGTAGCAGATACGCAGTATTTT. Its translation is CASSYGGVADTQYF.